A single sample is the source of the 15 T cell receptor beta chains below, sequenced in a study of CD8+ T cells in alopecia areata. cDNA reverse transcribed from extracted RNA served as the sequencing template. Clones were sequenced by immunoSEQ multiplex PCR, and TCRdb holds only the in-frame ones, with some missing. The sample yields about 150,000 clones, roughly 50% seen once. The sequenced sample was CD4+ T cells sorted from blood, obtained at week 0. The origin of the receptors is a human donor with alopecia areata.

J is TRBJ1-2 and V is TRBV30; D is perhaps TRBD1 (5 bases). Germline V gene lookup returns CDR1 GTSNPN and CDR2 SVGIG (reference sequence). There are 13 residues in the CDR3. Trimming pared 4 bases from V and 6 bases from J, leaving 15 bases between. The CDR3 nucleotides read TGTGCCTGGAACTTAGGGGAATCGAATGGCTACACCTTC. Its protein product is CAWNLGESNGYTF.

The genes are TRBV4-3 and TRBJ2-2; D is tentatively TRBD1 or TRBD2 (6 bases each). Germline values: CDR1 LGHNA, CDR2 YSLEER. V was pared by 4 bases and J by 2 bases, with 14 bases between. This CDR3 region has 16 residues. The CDR3 coding sequence is TGCGCCAGCAGCCGTGTAGAGGGGGGCAACACCGGGGAGCTGTTTTTT. Encoded protein: CASSRVEGGNTGELFF.

This clone appeared once. The chain joins TRBV20-1 to TRBJ2-1; possible D gene TRBD1, 6 bases. The CDR3 has 11 amino acids. Germline V CDR1 and CDR2: DFQATT, SNEGSKA (reference sequence). Trimming took off 3 bases at V and 7 bases at J, with 7 bases between the two ends. The CDR3 region has the DNA TGCAGTGCTAGTCAGGGGAATGAGCAGTTCTTC. Protein product: CSASQGNEQFF.

V gene TRBV11-2 combines with J gene TRBJ2-6; no reliable D call. Germline CDR1 is SGHAT and CDR2 is FQNNGV. The CDR3 spans 18 residues. V was cut by 1 base and J by 0 bases, with 13 bases left in between. The CDR3 loop reads CASSLVAIRSSGANVLTF. As DNA, the CDR3 is TGTGCCAGCAGCTTAGTAGCTATTCGGAGCTCTGGGGCCAACGTCCTGACTTTC.

The chain carries TRBV30 and TRBJ1-2, with unresolved D. This CDR3 is built from 13 residues. The germline V and J ends were trimmed by 1 base and 7 bases, with 13 bases remaining between them. Germline assignment: CDR1 GTSNPN and CDR2 SVGIG (reference sequence). The CDR3 region is CAWSGTASGGYTF. The DNA of the CDR3 is TGTGCCTGGAGTGGGACGGCGAGTGGTGGCTACACCTTC.

The chain links TRBV19 to TRBJ2-7; 7 nucleotides line up with TRBD2. This CDR3 spans 16 amino acids. Trimming removed 6 bases from V and 0 bases from J; junction bases left unmatched: 11. Germline V gene sequence: CDR1 LNHDA, CDR2 SQIVND (reference sequence). This CDR3 reads CASSMVGGVTSYEQYF. The CDR3 bases are TGTGCCAGTAGCATGGTTGGGGGGGTAACCTCCTACGAGCAGTACTTC. Looking up the rest from reference TRBV19 and TRBJ2-7 gives the full variable domain: DGGITQSPKYLFRKEGQNVTLSCEQNLNHDAMYWYRQDPGQGLRLIYYSQIVNDFQKGDIAEGYSVSREKKESFPLTVTSAQKNPTAFYLCASSMVGGVTSYEQYFGPGTRLTVT.

The chain carries TRBV29-1 and TRBJ1-1, with a possible D match to TRBD1 (6 bases). The CDR3 is 17 residues long. Trimming cost V 6 bases and J 0 bases, with 23 bases left between them. Germline V CDR1 and CDR2: SQVTM, ANQGSEA. The CDR3 DNA follows: TGCAGCGTCCCCCAGCAGTATGGGGGCACAGTGAACACTGAAGCTTTCTTT. It yields the protein CSVPQQYGGTVNTEAFF.

This rearrangement joins TRBV9 to TRBJ2-7, with D hard to call. V lost 0 bases to trimming and J lost 7 bases, with 11 bases between them. CDR1 is SGDLS and CDR2 is YYNGEE in the germline V gene. This CDR3 is 13 amino acids long. The CDR3 DNA is TGTGCCAGCAGCGTAGCCCCCCTCGGGGAGCAGTACTTC. Protein product: CASSVAPLGEQYF.

The chain combines TRBV7-9 with TRBJ1-5, with D unclear. The CDR3 runs 15 residues. Germline V gene lookup returns CDR1 SEHNR and CDR2 FQNEAQ (reference sequence). Trimming took 1 base from V and 1 from J, leaving 8 bases between them. CDR3 nucleotide sequence: TGTGCCAGCAGCTTAGGGACGGGGAGCAATCAGCCCCAGCATTTT. Protein sequence: CASSLGTGSNQPQHF.

V gene TRBV30 combines with J gene TRBJ2-1, with 10 bases that match TRBD2. V trimming: 4 bases; J trimming: 5 bases; junction bases outside the gene matches: 2. Germline loops: CDR1 GTSNPN, CDR2 SVGIG (reference sequence). This CDR3 region has 13 residues. The CDR3 protein is CAWTSGGNNEQFF. CDR3 sequence (DNA): TGTGCCTGGACTAGCGGGGGTAACAATGAGCAGTTCTTC.

Ten or more counts support this clone. This chain uses TRBV14 with TRBJ2-1; 10 bases agree with TRBD2. The ends lost 2 bases at V and 6 bases at J; junction bases unmatched: 7. This CDR3 spans 16 amino acids. Looked up from germline, CDR1 is SGHDN and CDR2 is FVKESK. The chain's CDR3 is CASSQSLAGVGNEQFF. The CDR3 nucleotides read TGTGCCAGCAGCCAAAGCCTAGCGGGGGTTGGCAATGAGCAGTTCTTC.

In nucleotides, the CDR3 is TGCGCCAGCAGCCTAGGCTGGGATCTAGGTGGAAACACCATATATTTT. Its translation is CASSLGWDLGGNTIYF. This chain joins TRBV23-1 and TRBJ1-3; D ambiguous. TRBV23-1 is flagged as an ORF with uncertain function. The CDR3 spans 16 residues. V gave up 6 bases and J gave up 3 bases, with 18 bases separating them.

V gene TRBV1 combines with J gene TRBJ2-7; the table gives TRBD2 as D, unverified against the DNA. TRBV1 is an annotated pseudogene. This CDR3 is 16 amino acids long. Here the CDR3 DNA reads TGCACCAGCAGCCAAACTACTAGCGGGATAGCCTACGAGCAGTACTTC. Translation: CTSSQTTSGIAYEQYF.

The chain joins TRBV4-1 to TRBJ1-2; no definite D call. The V gene's germline CDR1 is MGHRA and CDR2 YSYEKL. This CDR3 has 13 amino acids. V shed 1 base and J shed 5 bases, with 8 bases lying between them. The CDR3 loop is CASSQVGRYGYTF. In DNA form, the CDR3 reads TGCGCCAGCAGCCAAGTCGGACGGTATGGCTACACCTTC.

On this clone: The junction and the germline gene differ at one end; a read error may be behind it. The rearrangement links TRBV6-5 to TRBJ1-2; D is unresolved. Germline assignment: CDR1 MNHEY and CDR2 SVGAGI. CDR3 size: 14 residues. DNA for the CDR3: TGTGCCATCAGTGATCTCGACACCCCAAATGGCTACACCTTC. Its protein is CAISDLDTPNGYTF.